The rows below give T cell receptor beta chains drawn from one sample of a study of PD-1 blockade in classical Hodgkin lymphoma. Clones were sequenced by immunoSEQ multiplex PCR, and TCRdb holds only the in-frame ones, with some missing. Among approximately 30,000 clones listed, around 72% were seen once. Sequenced material: peripheral blood mononuclear cells (PBMCs), taken before the fourth cycle of nivolumab. Receptors were obtained from a human donor with classical Hodgkin lymphoma. Both conserved end residues are part of each CDR3. Fields, in order: D gene, J gene, V gene, clone size, CDR3 DNA, CDR3 protein. D genes are given only for firm matches. A clone size is listed for some rows: how often the clone was seen (once, few, many), or a class if it is expanded.

d_gene: TRBD1; j_gene: TRBJ2-2; v_gene: TRBV2; abundance: NA; CDR3nt: TGTGCCAGCAGTGGACAGGGGGCGGCTACCGGGGAGCTGTTTTTT; CDR3aa: CASSGQGAATGELFF
d_gene: NA; j_gene: TRBJ2-2; v_gene: TRBV29-1; abundance: NA; CDR3nt: TGCAGCGTTCATGTAGCGGAAACCGGGGAGCTGTTTTTT; CDR3aa: CSVHVAETGELFF
d_gene: TRBD2; j_gene: TRBJ2-5; v_gene: TRBV7-2; abundance: NA; CDR3nt: TGTGCCAGCAGCTTAGGCGGACTAGGTCGGGGAGAGACCCAGTACTTC; CDR3aa: CASSLGGLGRGETQYF
d_gene: TRBD2; j_gene: TRBJ2-1; v_gene: TRBV10-3; abundance: NA; CDR3nt: TGTGCCATCAGTGAGTCTGAGCTGGGGGGGTACAATGAGCAGTTCTTC; CDR3aa: CAISESELGGYNEQFF
d_gene: NA; j_gene: TRBJ1-2; v_gene: TRBV6-1; abundance: NA; CDR3nt: TGTGCCAGCAGTGATAAGGGGTATGGCTACACCTTC; CDR3aa: CASSDKGYGYTF
d_gene: NA; j_gene: TRBJ1-1; v_gene: TRBV5-4; abundance: NA; CDR3nt: TGTGCCAGCAGCTTTGGGGTAGGGGGTGAAGCTTTCTTT; CDR3aa: CASSFGVGGEAFF
d_gene: NA; j_gene: TRBJ2-7; v_gene: TRBV5-1; abundance: NA; CDR3nt: TGCGCCAGCAGCTTAGGAGGACATACCTACGAGCAGTACTTC; CDR3aa: CASSLGGHTYEQYF
d_gene: TRBD1; j_gene: TRBJ1-3; v_gene: TRBV28; abundance: NA; CDR3nt: TGTGCCAGCAGTTTTTATCTACAGGGGGCGACTGGAAACACCATATATTTT; CDR3aa: CASSFYLQGATGNTIYF
d_gene: TRBD2; j_gene: TRBJ2-3; v_gene: TRBV5-1; abundance: NA; CDR3nt: TGCGCCAGCAGCTTCCAACCACCACCTAGCGGGGGCGGGGATACGCAGTATTTT; CDR3aa: CASSFQPPPSGGGDTQYF
d_gene: NA; j_gene: TRBJ1-3; v_gene: TRBV28; abundance: NA; CDR3nt: TGTGCCAGCAGTTCTATCGGGCGGGGGGTTACCTCTGGAAACACCATATATTTT; CDR3aa: CASSSIGRGVTSGNTIYF
d_gene: NA; j_gene: TRBJ2-4; v_gene: TRBV2; abundance: few; CDR3nt: TGTGCCAGCAGGGCACAGGAGACGGCCAAAAACATTCAGTACTTC; CDR3aa: CASRAQETAKNIQYF
d_gene: TRBD1; j_gene: TRBJ1-6; v_gene: TRBV7-2; abundance: NA; CDR3nt: TGTGCCAGCAGCTTGAAGGACAGGGCCCGTAATTCACCCCTCCACTTT; CDR3aa: CASSLKDRARNSPLHF
d_gene: NA; j_gene: TRBJ2-3; v_gene: TRBV7-9; abundance: few; CDR3nt: TGTGCCAGCAGCGCATGGGACTCTTTCACAGATACGCAGTATTTT; CDR3aa: CASSAWDSFTDTQYF
d_gene: TRBD2; j_gene: TRBJ2-3; v_gene: TRBV11-2; abundance: NA; CDR3nt: TGTGCCAGCAGCTTAGGTTCTAGCGGGGGAGATACGCAGTATTTT; CDR3aa: CASSLGSSGGDTQYF
d_gene: TRBD1; j_gene: TRBJ2-7; v_gene: TRBV19; abundance: NA; CDR3nt: TGTGCCAGTAGTCCAACAGGGGGCGCATTCGGCGAGCAGTACTTC; CDR3aa: CASSPTGGAFGEQYF
d_gene: NA; j_gene: TRBJ2-7; v_gene: TRBV27; abundance: NA; CDR3nt: TGTGCCAGCAGTTTACTCGCGGGACCGTCCTACGAGCAGTACTTC; CDR3aa: CASSLLAGPSYEQYF
d_gene: TRBD2; j_gene: TRBJ2-3; v_gene: TRBV10-2; abundance: few; CDR3nt: TGCGCCACCCAGCGGGGGTCTACGCAGTATTTT; CDR3aa: CATQRGSTQYF
d_gene: TRBD2; j_gene: TRBJ2-1; v_gene: TRBV18; abundance: NA; CDR3nt: TGTGCCAGCTCACCTCGGGGCAATTCGGGGGGATCCTACAATGAGCAGTTCTTC; CDR3aa: CASSPRGNSGGSYNEQFF
d_gene: NA; j_gene: TRBJ2-7; v_gene: TRBV5-4; abundance: NA; CDR3nt: TGTGCCAGCAGCTTGCAGGGCTCCTACGAGCAGTACTTC; CDR3aa: CASSLQGSYEQYF
d_gene: NA; j_gene: TRBJ1-1; v_gene: TRBV28; abundance: NA; CDR3nt: TGTGCCAGCAGTTTCACCGGAAACACTGAAGCTTTCTTT; CDR3aa: CASSFTGNTEAFF
d_gene: TRBD1; j_gene: TRBJ2-5; v_gene: TRBV2; abundance: NA; CDR3nt: TGTGCCAGCAGTAGGGACAGAGTATATCAAGAGACCCAGTACTTC; CDR3aa: CASSRDRVYQETQYF
d_gene: NA; j_gene: TRBJ2-1; v_gene: TRBV6-5; abundance: NA; CDR3nt: TGTGCCAGCAGTTACGGGGTTACCTACAATGAGCAGTTCTTC; CDR3aa: CASSYGVTYNEQFF
d_gene: TRBD1; j_gene: TRBJ1-3; v_gene: TRBV7-2; abundance: NA; CDR3nt: TGTGCCAGCAGCCCCCGGACAGGGCAGACTGGAAACACCATATATTTT; CDR3aa: CASSPRTGQTGNTIYF
d_gene: TRBD1; j_gene: TRBJ2-1; v_gene: TRBV29-1; abundance: NA; CDR3nt: TGCAGCGTTCCTAGAGACAGGGGAATATCCTCCTACAATGAGCAGTTCTTC; CDR3aa: CSVPRDRGISSYNEQFF
d_gene: NA; j_gene: TRBJ1-1; v_gene: TRBV2; abundance: NA; CDR3nt: TGTGCCAGCAGGGCCCGTCTGGGGGGAGGGACTGAAGCTTTCTTT; CDR3aa: CASRARLGGGTEAFF
d_gene: TRBD2; j_gene: TRBJ2-2; v_gene: TRBV5-6; abundance: NA; CDR3nt: TGTGCCAGCGTATTAGCGGGGAGAAACACCGGGGAGCTGTTTTTT; CDR3aa: CASVLAGRNTGELFF
d_gene: TRBD2; j_gene: TRBJ2-1; v_gene: TRBV7-3; abundance: NA; CDR3nt: TGTGCCAGCAGCTTATGGGCTAGCGGGAGCTCCTACAATGAGCAGTTCTTC; CDR3aa: CASSLWASGSSYNEQFF
d_gene: NA; j_gene: TRBJ2-5; v_gene: TRBV4-1; abundance: NA; CDR3nt: TGCGCCAGCAGCCAAGAATGGACGACGAAAGAGTACTTC; CDR3aa: CASSQEWTTKEYF
d_gene: NA; j_gene: TRBJ1-5; v_gene: TRBV18; abundance: NA; CDR3nt: TGTGCCAGCTCACCATTTACTGTGGATCAGCCCCAGCATTTT; CDR3aa: CASSPFTVDQPQHF
d_gene: TRBD1; j_gene: TRBJ1-2; v_gene: TRBV19; abundance: NA; CDR3nt: TGTGCCAGTACTTCAGGCGGGACAGGGAGTTATGGCTACACCTTC; CDR3aa: CASTSGGTGSYGYTF
d_gene: NA; j_gene: TRBJ1-6; v_gene: TRBV7-2; abundance: NA; CDR3nt: TGTGCCAGCAGCTTATCTGAGGGTTCCAATTCACCCCTCCACTTT; CDR3aa: CASSLSEGSNSPLHF
d_gene: NA; j_gene: TRBJ2-2; v_gene: TRBV11-2; abundance: once; CDR3nt: TGTGCCAGCAGCTTAGTGGAGGGTAACACCGGGGAGCTGTTTTTT; CDR3aa: CASSLVEGNTGELFF
d_gene: NA; j_gene: TRBJ1-1; v_gene: TRBV28; abundance: NA; CDR3nt: TGTGCCAGCAGTCCCCGGGGGACACCGAACACTGAAGCTTTCTTT; CDR3aa: CASSPRGTPNTEAFF
d_gene: NA; j_gene: TRBJ2-5; v_gene: TRBV7-9; abundance: once; CDR3nt: TGTGCCAGCAGCTTCTCAACGGGGGATGGGACCCAGTACTTC; CDR3aa: CASSFSTGDGTQYF
d_gene: NA; j_gene: TRBJ2-7; v_gene: TRBV4-2; abundance: NA; CDR3nt: TGTGCCAGCAGCCAAGATGAAGGGGGAACCTCCTACGAGCAGTACTTC; CDR3aa: CASSQDEGGTSYEQYF
d_gene: NA; j_gene: TRBJ2-3; v_gene: TRBV27; abundance: NA; CDR3nt: TGTGCCAGCAGTCCTAGGGGCAACAAGGAGAGAGATACGCAGTATTTT; CDR3aa: CASSPRGNKERDTQYF
d_gene: TRBD2; j_gene: TRBJ2-7; v_gene: TRBV28; abundance: NA; CDR3nt: TGTGCCAGCAGGGTAGCGGGGGCCGGCTACGAGCAGTACTTC; CDR3aa: CASRVAGAGYEQYF
d_gene: NA; j_gene: TRBJ2-7; v_gene: TRBV6-5; abundance: few; CDR3nt: TGTGCCAGCCGGGACGGATCCTACGAGCAGTACTTC; CDR3aa: CASRDGSYEQYF
d_gene: TRBD1; j_gene: TRBJ1-2; v_gene: TRBV9; abundance: NA; CDR3nt: TGTGCCAGCAGCGCCACAGGGGGCACCTATGGCTACACCTTC; CDR3aa: CASSATGGTYGYTF
d_gene: TRBD1; j_gene: TRBJ1-5; v_gene: TRBV18; abundance: NA; CDR3nt: TGTGCCAGCTCACCACCGTATTGGACAGGGGCCTCGCAGCCCCAGCATTTT; CDR3aa: CASSPPYWTGASQPQHF
d_gene: TRBD1; j_gene: TRBJ1-1; v_gene: TRBV19; abundance: NA; CDR3nt: TGTGCCAGTAGTATAACCCCGGGACAGACAGTTGAAGCTTTCTTT; CDR3aa: CASSITPGQTVEAFF
d_gene: TRBD2; j_gene: TRBJ2-2; v_gene: TRBV28; abundance: few; CDR3nt: TGTGCCAGCATACTAGCGGGGGGTAACCCGAACACCGGGGAGCTGTTTTTT; CDR3aa: CASILAGGNPNTGELFF
d_gene: NA; j_gene: TRBJ2-5; v_gene: TRBV7-2; abundance: NA; CDR3nt: TGTGCCAGCAGCGGCATAGCGGAAGGGGAGACCCAGTACTTC; CDR3aa: CASSGIAEGETQYF
d_gene: TRBD2; j_gene: TRBJ2-1; v_gene: TRBV7-9; abundance: NA; CDR3nt: TGTGCCAGCAGCTTAGCGGGAGGGCTCAATGAGCAGTTCTTC; CDR3aa: CASSLAGGLNEQFF
d_gene: TRBD1; j_gene: TRBJ2-7; v_gene: TRBV28; abundance: NA; CDR3nt: TGTGCCAGCAGTGGTCATCGAAGTCAGGGGGTCAGGCAGTACTTC; CDR3aa: CASSGHRSQGVRQYF
d_gene: NA; j_gene: TRBJ1-6; v_gene: TRBV5-1; abundance: once; CDR3nt: TGCGCCAGCAGCTCCAGGACAGATAATTCACCCCTCCACTTT; CDR3aa: CASSSRTDNSPLHF
d_gene: NA; j_gene: TRBJ1-6; v_gene: TRBV7-9; abundance: NA; CDR3nt: TGTGCCAGCAGCTTGGCCAGGGGTGATAATTCACCCCTCCACTTT; CDR3aa: CASSLARGDNSPLHF
d_gene: NA; j_gene: TRBJ2-3; v_gene: TRBV9; abundance: few; CDR3nt: TGTGCCAGCAACCCACTCGGTGTCACAGATACGCAGTATTTT; CDR3aa: CASNPLGVTDTQYF
d_gene: NA; j_gene: TRBJ1-5; v_gene: TRBV30; abundance: NA; CDR3nt: TGTGCCTGGGGGGGCGGGGGTCAGCCCCAGCATTTT; CDR3aa: CAWGGGGQPQHF
d_gene: NA; j_gene: TRBJ2-2; v_gene: TRBV6-6; abundance: NA; CDR3nt: TGTGCCAGCAGTGGCTCTAGTGGGAGACGGACCGGGGAGCTGTTTTTT; CDR3aa: CASSGSSGRRTGELFF
d_gene: TRBD2; j_gene: TRBJ2-7; v_gene: TRBV15; abundance: NA; CDR3nt: TGTGCCACCAGCAGAGAGGGGGGAGGGCAAAACGAGCAGTACTTC; CDR3aa: CATSREGGGQNEQYF
d_gene: NA; j_gene: TRBJ1-5; v_gene: TRBV23-1; abundance: few; CDR3nt: TGCGCCAGCAGTCCCAAGGAAAGGTGTAGCAATCAGCCCCAGCATTTT; CDR3aa: CASSPKERCSNQPQHF
d_gene: NA; j_gene: TRBJ2-5; v_gene: TRBV5-1; abundance: NA; CDR3nt: TGCGCCAGCAGCTTGGGACAGGGAGGAGAGACCCAGTACTTC; CDR3aa: CASSLGQGGETQYF
d_gene: TRBD1; j_gene: TRBJ2-7; v_gene: TRBV6-5; abundance: NA; CDR3nt: TGTGCCAGCTCAAACAGGGGGCGGACGACCTACGAGCAGTACTTC; CDR3aa: CASSNRGRTTYEQYF
d_gene: NA; j_gene: TRBJ1-5; v_gene: TRBV6-1; abundance: NA; CDR3nt: TGTGCCAGCAGTGAAGCCCCGGGCGTTAGCAATCAGCCCCAGCATTTT; CDR3aa: CASSEAPGVSNQPQHF
d_gene: NA; j_gene: TRBJ2-7; v_gene: TRBV19; abundance: NA; CDR3nt: TGTGCCAGTAGTATAATGTACGGGAGAGGCCTCGAGCAGTACTTC; CDR3aa: CASSIMYGRGLEQYF
d_gene: NA; j_gene: TRBJ1-1; v_gene: TRBV5-1; abundance: NA; CDR3nt: TGCGCCAGCAGCTTGGTGGGAGGGGCGAACACTGAAGCTTTCTTT; CDR3aa: CASSLVGGANTEAFF
d_gene: NA; j_gene: TRBJ1-1; v_gene: TRBV30; abundance: NA; CDR3nt: TGTGCCTGGAGTGTAGGGGGTAGAGGCACTGAAGCTTTCTTT; CDR3aa: CAWSVGGRGTEAFF
d_gene: TRBD1; j_gene: TRBJ2-5; v_gene: TRBV15; abundance: NA; CDR3nt: TGTGCCACCAGCAGACCCGACGAGGGGGCAGGGGGTTGGGAGACCCAGTACTTC; CDR3aa: CATSRPDEGAGGWETQYF